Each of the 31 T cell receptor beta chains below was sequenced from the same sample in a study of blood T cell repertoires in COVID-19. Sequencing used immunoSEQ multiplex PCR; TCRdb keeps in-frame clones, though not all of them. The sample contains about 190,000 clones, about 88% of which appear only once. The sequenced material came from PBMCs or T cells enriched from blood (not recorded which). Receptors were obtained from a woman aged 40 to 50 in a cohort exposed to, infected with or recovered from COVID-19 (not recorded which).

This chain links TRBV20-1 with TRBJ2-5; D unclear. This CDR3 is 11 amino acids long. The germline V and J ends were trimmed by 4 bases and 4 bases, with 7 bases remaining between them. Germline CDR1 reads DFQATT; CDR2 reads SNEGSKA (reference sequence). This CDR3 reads CSATPGETQYF. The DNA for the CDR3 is TGCAGTGCTACACCGGGAGAGACCCAGTACTTC.

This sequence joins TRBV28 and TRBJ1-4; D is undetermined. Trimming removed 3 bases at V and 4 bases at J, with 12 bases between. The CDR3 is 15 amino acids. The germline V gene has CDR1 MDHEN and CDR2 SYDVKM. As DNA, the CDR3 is TGTGCCAGCAGTTTTCCCGGAGCAGATAATGAAAAACTGTTTTTT. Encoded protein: CASSFPGADNEKLFF.

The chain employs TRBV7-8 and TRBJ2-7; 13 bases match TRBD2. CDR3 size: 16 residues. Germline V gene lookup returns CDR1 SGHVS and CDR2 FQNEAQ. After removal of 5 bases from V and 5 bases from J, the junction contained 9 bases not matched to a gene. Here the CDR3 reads CASSATTSGRAHEQYF. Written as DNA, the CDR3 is TGTGCCAGCAGCGCCACCACTAGCGGGAGGGCCCACGAGCAGTACTTC.

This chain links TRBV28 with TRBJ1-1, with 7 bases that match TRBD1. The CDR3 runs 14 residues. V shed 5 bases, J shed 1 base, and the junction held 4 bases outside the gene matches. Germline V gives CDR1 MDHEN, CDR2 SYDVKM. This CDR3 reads CASSHGTENTEAFF. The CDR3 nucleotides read TGTGCCAGCAGTCACGGGACAGAGAACACTGAAGCTTTCTTT.

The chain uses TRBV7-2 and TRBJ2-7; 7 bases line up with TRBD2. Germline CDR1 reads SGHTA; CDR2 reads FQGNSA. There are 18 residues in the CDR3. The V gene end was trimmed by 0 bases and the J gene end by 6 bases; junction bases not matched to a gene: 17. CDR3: CASSLALLNPVAGIEQYF. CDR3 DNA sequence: TGTGCCAGCAGCTTAGCACTTCTCAATCCTGTAGCGGGTATCGAGCAGTACTTC.

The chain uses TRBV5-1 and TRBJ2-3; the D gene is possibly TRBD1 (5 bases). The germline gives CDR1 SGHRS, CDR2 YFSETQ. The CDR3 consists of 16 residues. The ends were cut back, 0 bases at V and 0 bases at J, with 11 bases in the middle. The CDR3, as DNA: TGCGCCAGCAGCTTGGGTAGGGGTATCAGCACAGATACGCAGTATTTT. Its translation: CASSLGRGISTDTQYF.

In DNA, the CDR3 is TGTGCCAGCAGCCCGCAGCGGTACTATGGCTACACCTTC. This codes for CASSPQRYYGYTF. The V and J genes are TRBV27 and TRBJ1-2; D gene ambiguous. Germline CDR1 reads MNHEY; CDR2 reads SMNVEV (reference sequence). This CDR3 is built from 13 residues. Trimming stripped 6 bases from V and 3 bases from J, with 11 bases between.

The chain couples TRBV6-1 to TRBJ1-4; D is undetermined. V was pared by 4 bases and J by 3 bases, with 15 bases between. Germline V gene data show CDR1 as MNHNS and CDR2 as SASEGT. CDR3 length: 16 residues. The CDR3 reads CASSALGGNPNEKLFF. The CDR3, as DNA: TGTGCCAGCAGTGCGTTAGGCGGGAATCCTAATGAAAAACTGTTTTTT.

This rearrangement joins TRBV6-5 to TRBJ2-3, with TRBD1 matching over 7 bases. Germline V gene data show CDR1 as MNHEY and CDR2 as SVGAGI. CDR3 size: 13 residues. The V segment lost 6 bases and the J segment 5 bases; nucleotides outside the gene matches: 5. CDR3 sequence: CASSGQVRDTQYF. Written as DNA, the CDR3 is TGTGCCAGCAGCGGACAGGTCAGAGATACGCAGTATTTT.

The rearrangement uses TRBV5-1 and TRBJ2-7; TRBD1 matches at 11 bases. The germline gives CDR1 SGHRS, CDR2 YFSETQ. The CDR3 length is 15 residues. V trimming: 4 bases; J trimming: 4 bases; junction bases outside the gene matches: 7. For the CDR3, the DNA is TGCGCCAGCAGCACCGGACAGGGGGCACCATACGAGCAGTACTTC. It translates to CASSTGQGAPYEQYF.

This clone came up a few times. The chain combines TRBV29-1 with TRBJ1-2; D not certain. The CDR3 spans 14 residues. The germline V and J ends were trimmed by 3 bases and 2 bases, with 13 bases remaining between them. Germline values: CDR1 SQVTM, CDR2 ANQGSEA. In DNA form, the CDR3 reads TGCAGCGTTGATACCCGGGAGGTAAACTATGGCTACACCTTC. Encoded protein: CSVDTREVNYGYTF.

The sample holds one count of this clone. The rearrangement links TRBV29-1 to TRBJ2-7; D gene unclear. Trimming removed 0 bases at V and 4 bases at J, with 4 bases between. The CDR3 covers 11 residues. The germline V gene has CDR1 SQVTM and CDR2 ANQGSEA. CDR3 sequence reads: CSVEDRYEQYF. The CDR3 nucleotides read TGCAGCGTTGAAGATCGGTACGAGCAGTACTTC.

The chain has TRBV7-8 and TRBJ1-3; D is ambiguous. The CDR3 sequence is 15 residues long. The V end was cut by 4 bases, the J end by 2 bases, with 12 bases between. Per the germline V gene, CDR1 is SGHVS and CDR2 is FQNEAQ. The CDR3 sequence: CASSSSGETGNTIYF. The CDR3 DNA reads TGTGCCAGCAGCTCATCAGGCGAGACTGGAAACACCATATATTTT.

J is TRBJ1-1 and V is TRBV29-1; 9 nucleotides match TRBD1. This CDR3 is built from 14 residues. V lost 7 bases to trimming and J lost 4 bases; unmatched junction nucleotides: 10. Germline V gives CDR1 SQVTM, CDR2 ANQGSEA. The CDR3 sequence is CSGTTGGASTEAFF. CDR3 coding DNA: TGCAGCGGTACAACAGGGGGCGCCAGCACTGAAGCTTTCTTT. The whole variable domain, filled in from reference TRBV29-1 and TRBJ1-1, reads SAVISQKPSRDICQRGTSLTIQCQVDSQVTMMFWYRQQPGQSLTLIATANQGSEATYESGFVIDKFPISRPNLTFSTLTVSNMSPEDSSIYLCSGTTGGASTEAFFGQGTRLTVV.

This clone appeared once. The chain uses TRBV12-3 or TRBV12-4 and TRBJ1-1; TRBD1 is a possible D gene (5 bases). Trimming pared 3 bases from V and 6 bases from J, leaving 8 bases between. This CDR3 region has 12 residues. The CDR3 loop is CASSFIGAEAFF. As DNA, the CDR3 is TGTGCCAGCAGTTTCATAGGGGCTGAAGCTTTCTTT.

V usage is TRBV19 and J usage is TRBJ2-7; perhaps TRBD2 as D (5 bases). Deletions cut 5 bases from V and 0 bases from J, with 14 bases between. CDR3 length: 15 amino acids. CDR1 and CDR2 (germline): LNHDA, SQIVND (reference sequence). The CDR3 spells CASSEQWESSYEQYF. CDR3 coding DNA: TGTGCCAGTAGTGAACAGTGGGAGAGCTCCTACGAGCAGTACTTC. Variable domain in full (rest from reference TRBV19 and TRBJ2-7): DGGITQSPKYLFRKEGQNVTLSCEQNLNHDAMYWYRQDPGQGLRLIYYSQIVNDFQKGDIAEGYSVSREKKESFPLTVTSAQKNPTAFYLCASSEQWESSYEQYFGPGTRLTVT.

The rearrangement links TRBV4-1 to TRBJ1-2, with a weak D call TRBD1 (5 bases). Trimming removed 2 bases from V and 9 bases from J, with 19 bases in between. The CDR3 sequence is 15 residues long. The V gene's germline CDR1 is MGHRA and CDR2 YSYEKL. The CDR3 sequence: CASSQPPAGLYSYTF. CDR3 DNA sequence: TGCGCCAGCAGCCAACCCCCGGCAGGGCTGTATAGCTACACCTTC.

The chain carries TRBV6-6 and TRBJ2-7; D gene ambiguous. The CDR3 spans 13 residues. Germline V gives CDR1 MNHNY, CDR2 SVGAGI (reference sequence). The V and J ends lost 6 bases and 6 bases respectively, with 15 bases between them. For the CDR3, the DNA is TGTGCCAGCAGGTCCCCCGGAAGAGGCGAGCAGTACTTC. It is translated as CASRSPGRGEQYF.

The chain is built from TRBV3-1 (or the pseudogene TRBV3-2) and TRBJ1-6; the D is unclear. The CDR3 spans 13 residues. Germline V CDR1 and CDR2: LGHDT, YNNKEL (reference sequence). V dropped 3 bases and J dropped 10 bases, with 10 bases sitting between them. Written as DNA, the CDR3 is TGTGCCAGCAGCCACGGGGTAAACTCACCCCTCCACTTT. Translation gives CASSHGVNSPLHF.

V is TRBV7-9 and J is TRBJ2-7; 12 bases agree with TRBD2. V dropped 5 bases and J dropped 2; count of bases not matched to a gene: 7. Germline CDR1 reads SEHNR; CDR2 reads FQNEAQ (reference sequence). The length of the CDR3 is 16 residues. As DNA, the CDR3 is TGTGCCAGCAGCCCCCGGACTAGCGGGGTAACCTACGAGCAGTACTTC. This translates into CASSPRTSGVTYEQYF.

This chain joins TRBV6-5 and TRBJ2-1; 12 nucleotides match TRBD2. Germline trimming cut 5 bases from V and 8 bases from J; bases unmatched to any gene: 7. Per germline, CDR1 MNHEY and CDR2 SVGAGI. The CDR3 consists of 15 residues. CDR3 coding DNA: TGTGCCAGCAGTCAGCCGGGACTAGCGGGCTATGAGCAGTTCTTC. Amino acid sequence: CASSQPGLAGYEQFF.

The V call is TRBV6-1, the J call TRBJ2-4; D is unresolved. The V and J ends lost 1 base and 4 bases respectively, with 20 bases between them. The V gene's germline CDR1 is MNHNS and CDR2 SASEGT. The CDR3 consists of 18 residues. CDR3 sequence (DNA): TGTGCCAGCAGTGAAGACAGTCCCCCTTCATTGCGTAAAAACATTCAGTACTTC. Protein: CASSEDSPPSLRKNIQYF.

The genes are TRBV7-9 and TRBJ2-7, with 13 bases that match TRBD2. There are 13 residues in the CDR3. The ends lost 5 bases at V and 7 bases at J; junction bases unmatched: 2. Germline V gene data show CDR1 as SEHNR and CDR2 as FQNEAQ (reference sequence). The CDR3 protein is CASSRGLAGEQYF. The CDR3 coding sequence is TGTGCCAGCAGCAGGGGACTAGCGGGAGAGCAGTACTTC.

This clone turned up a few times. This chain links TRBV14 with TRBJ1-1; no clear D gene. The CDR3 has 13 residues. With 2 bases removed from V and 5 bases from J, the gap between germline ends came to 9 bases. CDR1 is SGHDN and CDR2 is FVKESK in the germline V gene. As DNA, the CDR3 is TGTGCCAGCAGCCAACTCAAAGAGACTGAAGCTTTCTTT. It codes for CASSQLKETEAFF.

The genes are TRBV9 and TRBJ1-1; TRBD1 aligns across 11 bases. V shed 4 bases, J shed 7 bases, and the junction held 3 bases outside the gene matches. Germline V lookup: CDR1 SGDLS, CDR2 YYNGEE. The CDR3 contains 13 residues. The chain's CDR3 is CASSQGTGGEAFF. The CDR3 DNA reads TGTGCCAGCAGCCAAGGGACAGGGGGTGAAGCTTTCTTT.

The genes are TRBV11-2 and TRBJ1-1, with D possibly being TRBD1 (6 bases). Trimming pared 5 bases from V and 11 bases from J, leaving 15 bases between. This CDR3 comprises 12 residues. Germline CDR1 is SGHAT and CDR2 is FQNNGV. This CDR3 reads CASSPGVLRAFF. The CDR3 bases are TGTGCCAGCAGCCCAGGGGTTTTGAGGGCTTTCTTT.

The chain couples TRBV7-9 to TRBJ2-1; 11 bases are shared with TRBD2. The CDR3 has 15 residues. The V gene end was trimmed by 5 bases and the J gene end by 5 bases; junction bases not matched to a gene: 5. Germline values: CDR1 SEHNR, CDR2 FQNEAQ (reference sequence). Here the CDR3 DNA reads TGTGCCAGCAGCCATAGCGGGAGGGCCGACAATGAGCAGTTCTTC. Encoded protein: CASSHSGRADNEQFF.

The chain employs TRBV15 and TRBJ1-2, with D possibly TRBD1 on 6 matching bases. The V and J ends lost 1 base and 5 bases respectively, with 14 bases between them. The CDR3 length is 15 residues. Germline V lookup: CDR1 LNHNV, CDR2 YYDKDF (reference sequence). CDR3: CATSRGQDSRYGYTF. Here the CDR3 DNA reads TGTGCCACCAGCAGAGGACAGGACTCTCGTTATGGCTACACCTTC.

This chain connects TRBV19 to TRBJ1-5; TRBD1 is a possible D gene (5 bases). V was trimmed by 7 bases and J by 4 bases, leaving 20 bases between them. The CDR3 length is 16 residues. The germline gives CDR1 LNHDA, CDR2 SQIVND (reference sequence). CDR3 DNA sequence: TGTGCCAGTACAAATCTTCAGGGCCTTGGGAATCAGCCCCAGCATTTT. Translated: CASTNLQGLGNQPQHF.

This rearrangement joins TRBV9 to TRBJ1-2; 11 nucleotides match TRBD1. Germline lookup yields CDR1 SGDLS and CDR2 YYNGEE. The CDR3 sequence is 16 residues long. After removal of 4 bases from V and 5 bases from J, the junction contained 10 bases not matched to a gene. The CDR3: CASSLSPGQGGYGYTF. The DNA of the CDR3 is TGTGCCAGCAGCCTCAGCCCGGGACAGGGGGGTTATGGCTACACCTTC.

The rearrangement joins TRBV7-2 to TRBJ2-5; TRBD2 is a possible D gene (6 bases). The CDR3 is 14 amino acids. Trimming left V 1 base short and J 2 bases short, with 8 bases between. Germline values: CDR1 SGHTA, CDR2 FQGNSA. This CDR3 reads CASSLVREQETQYF. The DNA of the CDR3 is TGTGCCAGCAGCTTAGTGCGGGAACAAGAGACCCAGTACTTC.